The T cell receptor beta chain under discussion was sequenced for a study of T cell responses to AZD1222 COVID-19 vaccine. Regarding the study as a whole: Spike-specific TCR breadth and depth both grew after two AZD1222 doses. Donors, mostly white British, included more females; clonal diversity was possibly underestimated.

About this clone itself: Its antigen remains unknown.

The germline V gene encodes CDR1 SGHRS and CDR2 YFSETQ. Losses at the gene ends were 2 bases for V and 4 bases for J; bases not matched to a gene: 6. This CDR3 has 15 amino acids. Method: immunoSEQ multiplex PCR; TCRdb's copy keeps in-frame clones and lacks some. This table has 100,000 to 150,000 clones, around 85% appearing once. The chain carries TRBV5-1 and TRBJ2-5; 9 bases match TRBD2. The TCR comes from an adult who received the AZD1222 COVID-19 vaccine. The source material was peripheral blood, sampled 28 days after the second AZD1222 dose. As DNA, the CDR3 is TGCGCCAGCAGCTTTAGCGGGGGACTGGGAGAGACCCAGTACTTC. Translating gives CASSFSGGLGETQYF.